The rows below give T cell receptor beta chains drawn from one sample of a study of blood T cell repertoires in COVID-19. Produced via immunoSEQ multiplex PCR; TCRdb's table is partial and in-frame only. The sample holds roughly 200,000 clones, roughly 88% seen once. The sequenced sample was PBMCs or T cells enriched from blood (not recorded which). The receptors stem from a woman aged 40 to 49 with acute COVID-19. CDR3s include the opening cysteine and the closing phenylalanine or tryptophan. A D gene is named only where the DNA matches it firmly. Rows may omit the clone size; those that give it use once, few, many or a size class.

V gene	clone size	D gene	J gene	CDR3 DNA	CDR3 protein
TRBV24-1	-	-	TRBJ1-5	TGTGCCACCAGACCTCGACAGCAACAGCCCCAGCATTTT	CATRPRQQQPQHF
TRBV6-5	once	TRBD2	TRBJ2-1	TGTGCCAGCAGTTACGAACTAGCGGGGGCCTACAATGAGCAGTTCTTC	CASSYELAGAYNEQFF
TRBV24-1	-	TRBD2	TRBJ2-1	TGTGCCACCAGTGATCGATCGACTAGCGGAAGCTCCTACAATGAGCAGTTCTTC	CATSDRSTSGSSYNEQFF
TRBV4-1	-	-	TRBJ1-1	TGCGCCAGCAGCCAAGGGACAGCGGGGAGGACTGAAGCTTTCTTT	CASSQGTAGRTEAFF
TRBV24-1	-	TRBD2	TRBJ2-3	TGTGCCACTAAGACTAGCGGGGATACGCAGTATTTT	CATKTSGDTQYF
TRBV7-2	-	-	TRBJ1-2	TGTGCCAGCAGCTTAGCGCCGGGGGGGACGGACAACTTC	CASSLAPGGTDNF
TRBV4-2	-	-	TRBJ1-1	TGTGCCAGCAGCCGAGAAAGCAGGGGAGCGAACACTGAAGCTTTCTTT	CASSRESRGANTEAFF
TRBV7-3	-	TRBD1	TRBJ1-2	TGTGCCAGCAGTCCCAGGGGGGATAACTATGGCTACACCTTC	CASSPRGDNYGYTF
TRBV27	-	TRBD2	TRBJ2-2	TGTGCCAGCAGTTTAGGAGCGGGGGGGCAAGTCGGGGAGCTGTTTTTT	CASSLGAGGQVGELFF
TRBV2	-	-	TRBJ1-4	TGTGCCAGCAGTGACTCGCTCGGGGGTGAAAAACTGTTTTTT	CASSDSLGGEKLFF
TRBV9	few	TRBD1	TRBJ1-2	TGTGCCAGCAGCGCGGGGGGAGGACAGGGCGGTGGCTACACCTTC	CASSAGGGQGGGYTF
TRBV19	-	-	TRBJ1-4	TGTGCCAGTAGGCCGGGACTCTGGGATGAAAAACTGTTTTTT	CASRPGLWDEKLFF
TRBV5-1	-	-	TRBJ1-3	TGCGCCAGCAGCCGTTCTGGAAACACCATATATTTT	CASSRSGNTIYF
TRBV12-3/TRBV12-4	-	-	TRBJ2-3	TGTGCCAGCAGTTTTTCAGATCGAGATACGCAGTATTTT	CASSFSDRDTQYF
TRBV5-1	-	-	TRBJ1-4	TGCGCCAGCAGCCCGACAACAACTAATGAAAAACTGTTTTTT	CASSPTTTNEKLFF
TRBV18	-	-	TRBJ2-2	TGTGCCAGCTCACCACGGCTTACCGGGGAGCTGTTTTTT	CASSPRLTGELFF
TRBV7-6	-	TRBD2	TRBJ2-1	TGTGCCAGCAGTTTGACTAGCGGGGGACGGTCCTACAATGAGCAGTTCTTC	CASSLTSGGRSYNEQFF
TRBV12-3/TRBV12-4	-	-	TRBJ2-7	TGTGCCAGCAGTTTTGGCAGGGCGTACGAGCAGTACTTC	CASSFGRAYEQYF
TRBV4-1	-	TRBD1	TRBJ1-6	TGCGCCAGCAGCAATCGGGACAGTCCAGCCATGAATTCACCCCTCCACTTT	CASSNRDSPAMNSPLHF
TRBV2	-	-	TRBJ1-2	TGTGCCAGCAGAGTGACAGGTTCTGGCTACACCTTC	CASRVTGSGYTF
TRBV9	-	TRBD1	TRBJ2-1	TGTGCCAGCAGCGCCGGGACAGGGCTCAATGAGCAGTTCTTC	CASSAGTGLNEQFF
TRBV19	-	-	TRBJ2-1	TGTGCCAGTAGTATAGGAGGAGGGAATGAGCAGTTCTTC	CASSIGGGNEQFF
TRBV19	-	TRBD1	TRBJ1-2	TGTGCCAGTAGGACCGGACAGGGAGTCTATGGCTACACCTTC	CASRTGQGVYGYTF
TRBV6-5	once	-	TRBJ2-1	TGTGCCAGCAGTTACCTCGGGGAGGTCTACAATGAGCAGTTCTTC	CASSYLGEVYNEQFF
TRBV27	-	-	TRBJ1-4	TGTGCCAGCACCTCCAACAGGTACAATGAAAAACTGTTTTTT	CASTSNRYNEKLFF
TRBV27	-	-	TRBJ2-3	TGTGCCAGCAGCCTAATTATGGGGGCTACAGATACGCAGTATTTT	CASSLIMGATDTQYF
TRBV10-2	-	-	TRBJ1-1	TGCGCCAGCACCTGGACAGAGGGGAACACTGAAGCTTTCTTT	CASTWTEGNTEAFF
TRBV29-1	-	TRBD1	TRBJ1-1	TGCAGCGGACAGGGGGCGGGCACTGAAGCTTTCTTT	CSGQGAGTEAFF
TRBV9	-	TRBD1	TRBJ1-5	TGTGCCAGCAGCGGAGGGACAGGGAGCAATCAGCCCCAGCATTTT	CASSGGTGSNQPQHF
TRBV6-2/TRBV6-3	-	TRBD2	TRBJ2-2	TGTGCCAGCAGTTACCTCGGACTAGCGGGGACGAACACCGGGGAGCTGTTTTTT	CASSYLGLAGTNTGELFF
TRBV9	-	-	TRBJ2-2	TGTGCCAGCAGCCCGCGGATGAACACCGGGGAGCTGTTTTTT	CASSPRMNTGELFF
TRBV19	-	-	TRBJ1-1	TGTGCCAGTAGTATAAGGGGCCTGAACCTAAACATGAACACTGAAGCTTTCTTT	CASSIRGLNLNMNTEAFF
TRBV7-8	-	TRBD1	TRBJ1-2	TGTGCCAGCAGCTCCTCGGGACAGGGGAACTATGGCTACACCTTC	CASSSSGQGNYGYTF
TRBV11-2	-	-	TRBJ1-2	TGTGCCAGCAGCTTAGTAAGGCAGGGACTATTTAACTATGGCTACACCTTC	CASSLVRQGLFNYGYTF
TRBV5-1	-	-	TRBJ2-1	TGCGCCAGCACCCCAGTGGAGCTGAGCTCCTACAATGAGCAGTTCTTC	CASTPVELSSYNEQFF
TRBV4-1	once	TRBD1	TRBJ1-1	TGCGCCAGCAGCCTGGGACAGGTGAACACTGAAGCTTTCTTT	CASSLGQVNTEAFF
TRBV27	few	-	TRBJ2-1	TGTGCCAGCGCACCTAAAGTGGACACTAACAATGAGCAGTTCTTC	CASAPKVDTNNEQFF
TRBV19	-	TRBD1	TRBJ1-1	TGTGCCAGTAGTATCTACAGGGGGGGGACTGAAGCTTTCTTT	CASSIYRGGTEAFF
TRBV29-1	-	TRBD1	TRBJ2-7	TGCAGCGCTGCCCCGACAGGGTCCTACGAGCAGTACTTC	CSAAPTGSYEQYF
TRBV5-1	-	-	TRBJ2-5	TGCGCCAGCAGCTTGGGCAGGGTAAGAGAGACCCAGTACTTC	CASSLGRVRETQYF
TRBV11-2	-	-	TRBJ1-2	TGTGCCAGCAGCTTAGATTTGGGGACATTGTATGGCTACACCTTC	CASSLDLGTLYGYTF
TRBV2	-	-	TRBJ1-1	TGTGCCAGCAGTGAACTATTCGGGACTGAAGCTTTCTTT	CASSELFGTEAFF
TRBV6-5	once	TRBD2	TRBJ2-5	TGTGCCAGCTTAGGCCGGGGGGGGCAAGAGACCCAGTACTTC	CASLGRGGQETQYF
TRBV4-3	-	-	TRBJ1-1	TGCGCCAGCAGCCAATCCTTAGATGGCGGGGAAGCTTTCTTT	CASSQSLDGGEAFF
TRBV9	-	TRBD2	TRBJ2-2	TGTGCCAGCAGCGTAGTGGCGGGAGGTCCCGGGGAGCTGTTTTTT	CASSVVAGGPGELFF
TRBV25-1	-	TRBD1	TRBJ1-5	TGTGCCAGCAGTGAATCGGTAGGGGGCCGCAATCAGCCCCAGCATTTT	CASSESVGGRNQPQHF
TRBV7-6	-	-	TRBJ1-4	TGTGCCAGCAGCTTAGGGGTACCGGGTGGTGTTTCGCCGCTCCGTAATGAAAAACTGTTTTTT	CASSLGVPGGVSPLRNEKLFF
TRBV4-1	-	-	TRBJ1-1	TGCGCCAGCAGCCTAGACACAACCACTGAAGCTTTCTTT	CASSLDTTTEAFF